The T cell receptor (beta chain) under discussion was sequenced for a study of somatic mutations in cytotoxic T cells in rheumatoid arthritis. Turning to the study itself: Prior to any treatment and right after diagnosis, patient blood (under 31 ml EDTA) was drawn. Flow cytometric sorting isolated some V beta antibody-stained T-cell populations at nearly 100% purity, and among them were V beta1+ cells that underwent TCRB sequencing.

Authors' methods: The authors compared patient CD8+ clones larger than 1% against published virus-specific TCRB sequences. Only a few of these clones matched. The repertoire was sequenced with immunoSEQ multiplex PCR; TCRdb's copy has only in-frame clones and lacks some. The V and J calls and the clone size are those of that table, but D and trimming were determined from the DNA. The sample comprises about 19,000 clones, approximately 81% of which are singletons, and 5.5% to 8% rests with the top ten. Germline V gives CDR1 SGHVS, CDR2 FQNEAQ. V lost 5 bases to trimming and J lost 1 base, with 20 bases between them. This CDR3 has 17 amino acids.

Specimen: CD8+ T cells sorted from blood. The source is a woman aged 40 to 55 with rheumatoid arthritis. This chain joins TRBV7-8 and TRBJ1-1, with a possible D match to TRBD1 (5 bases). The CDR3 bases are TGTGCCAGCAGCCCCCGGTCCGGGACTATGAAGAACACTGAAGCTTTCTTT. This translates into CASSPRSGTMKNTEAFF. Looking up the rest from reference TRBV7-8 and TRBJ1-1 gives the full variable domain: GAGVSQSPRYKVAKRGQDVALRCDPISGHVSLFWYQQALGQGPEFLTYFQNEAQLDKSGLPSDRFFAERPEGSVSTLKIQRTQQEDSAVYLCASSPRSGTMKNTEAFFGQGTRLTVV.